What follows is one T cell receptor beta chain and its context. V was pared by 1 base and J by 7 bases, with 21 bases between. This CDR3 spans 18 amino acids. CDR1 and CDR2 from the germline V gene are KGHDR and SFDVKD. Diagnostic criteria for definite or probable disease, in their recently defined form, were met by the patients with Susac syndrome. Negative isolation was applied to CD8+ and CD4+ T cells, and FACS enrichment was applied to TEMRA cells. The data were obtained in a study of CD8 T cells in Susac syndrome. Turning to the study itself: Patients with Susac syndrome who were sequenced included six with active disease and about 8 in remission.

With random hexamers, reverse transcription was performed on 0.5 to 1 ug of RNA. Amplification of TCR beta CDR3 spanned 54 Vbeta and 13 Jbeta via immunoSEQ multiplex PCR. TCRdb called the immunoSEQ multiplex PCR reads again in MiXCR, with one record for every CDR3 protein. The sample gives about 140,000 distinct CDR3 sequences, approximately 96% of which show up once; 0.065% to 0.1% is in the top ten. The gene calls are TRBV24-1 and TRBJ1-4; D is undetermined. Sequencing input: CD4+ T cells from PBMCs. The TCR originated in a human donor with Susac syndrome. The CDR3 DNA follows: TGTGCCACCAGTGATTTTCCCCGTAGGAGATCGGTCGGTGAAAAACTGTTTTTT. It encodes CATSDFPRRRSVGEKLFF.